The 2 T cell receptor beta chains given below trace back to one sample, sequenced in a study of shared clonotypes between healthy human individuals. Clones were sequenced by immunoSEQ multiplex PCR, and TCRdb holds only the in-frame ones, with some missing. The profile shows around 2,000,000 clones, approximately 94% of them singletons. Naive CD8 cells lacked CD45RO, underwent positive selection for CCR7 and left out terminally differentiated effector memory CD45RA+ cells. Sequencing was performed on naive CD8+ T cells sorted from blood. These receptors were taken from a man aged 18 to 29 in good health.

The chain employs TRBV2 and TRBJ2-5, with a tentative D call TRBD1 (6 bases). Looked up from germline, CDR1 is SNHLY and CDR2 is FYNNEI. The CDR3 spans 16 residues. The V and J ends lost 0 bases and 2 bases respectively, with 13 bases between them. The CDR3 DNA reads TGTGCCAGCAGTGAAGCTAGGTGGGGGCGGCAAGAGACCCAGTACTTC. This encodes CASSEARWGRQETQYF.

The chain carries TRBV6-6 and TRBJ1-3; perhaps TRBD1 as D (6 bases). The CDR3 runs to 15 residues. Trimming shortened V by 10 bases and J by 2 bases, and 18 bases separated the two germline ends. CDR1 is MNHNY, CDR2 SVGAGI, per germline (reference sequence). Here the CDR3 reads CATTFEGVAGNTIYF. The CDR3 DNA sequence: TGTGCCACCACGTTCGAGGGGGTAGCTGGAAACACCATATATTTT.